This T cell receptor beta chain was identified during a study of blood T cell repertoires in COVID-19. Across the whole study: Acute and convalescent COVID-19 specimens originated in the United States, Italy and Spain. T cells, B-cell-depleted T cells, or PBMCs provided the cDNA or gDNA that served as material.

Germline-derived CDR1 and CDR2 are ENHRY and SYGVKD. The CDR3 is made up of 13 amino acids. V was cut by 10 bases and J by 2 bases, with 13 bases left in between. In the original processing: Reference gene primers were amplified, and this amplification served to estimate nucleated cell counts. Using immunoSEQ multiplex PCR, the repertoire was profiled, and TCRdb retains in-frame clones only, with some absent. The V and J calls and clone size were taken over from that table, and D and trimming were inferred from the DNA. This table holds 200,000 or so clones, 85% to 90% found once. The source material was peripheral blood. V and J are TRBV10-3 and TRBJ2-3; TRBD2 is a possible D gene (6 bases). The origin of this receptor is a man aged 50 to 60 with acute or convalescent COVID-19. CDR3 loop: CANRGNNTDTQYF. The DNA for the CDR3 is TGTGCCAACCGGGGGAACAACACAGATACGCAGTATTTT.